This T cell receptor (beta chain) was profiled in a study of liver allograft versus peripheral blood T cells. Study context: Within transplanted livers, the T cell receptor repertoires were examined and compared against the repertoires present in the peripheral blood of liver transplant recipients.

TCRdb redid the calling of the reads with MiXCR, one entry per CDR3 protein. The top ten hold roughly 6% of the sample, which has roughly 15,000 distinct CDR3 sequences, approximately 22% seen once. Germline assignment: CDR1 ENHRY and CDR2 SYGVKD. CDR3 length equals 14 residues. The V end was cut by 0 bases, the J end by 12 bases, with 18 bases between. The sequence derives from a human patient who had a liver transplant. Certain T cells may be donor cells from the graft. The chain recombines TRBV10-3 with TRBJ2-7; TRBD2 is a possible D gene (6 bases). CDR3: CAISESKTGWGVYF. DNA for the CDR3: TGTGCCATCAGTGAGTCGAAGACCGGCTGGGGGGTGTACTTC.